This TCR beta chain was sequenced for a study of radiation and T cells in renal cell carcinoma. Study results and limitations: In blood, top tumor clones expanded by 2 weeks, shrinking by 4. No pretreatment tumor biopsies were available for baseline clonotypes.

This clone showed up just a few times. Antigen: not known. The junction departs from germline at one end; a sequencing error may be responsible. CDR1 is SSHAT and CDR2 is FNYEAQ in the germline V gene (reference sequence). The CDR3 sequence is 16 residues long. Data came from immunoSEQ multiplex PCR; TCRdb stores just in-frame clones and leaves some out. This table holds approximately 120,000 clones, about four fifths found once. The time point here: baseline pretreatment blood. Specified treatment: 15 Gy SBRT to primary tumor, nephrectomy 4 weeks later. The sample was blood, taken from a patient whose treatment included radiotherapy and nephrectomy. This receptor was taken from a woman aged 55-75 years with renal cell carcinoma. This chain connects TRBV7-7 to TRBJ1-1; D possibly corresponds to TRBD1 (6 bases). The CDR3 loop is CASSPTSRGVNTEAFF. The DNA for the CDR3 is TGTGCTAGCAGCCCTACGAGTAGGGGGGTGAACACTGAAGCTTTCTTT.